The 24 T cell receptor beta chains in this list originate from one sample, sequenced in a study of human thymus T cells. Resections obtained during corrective heart surgery supplied the thymus tissue. The repertoire was sequenced with immunoSEQ multiplex PCR; TCRdb's copy has only in-frame clones and lacks some. The table has tens of thousands of clones, roughly 97% seen once. The sequencing sample was made of thymus tissue. The receptors stem from a boy in the first two years of life with a congenital heart defect but otherwise immunologically healthy.

The chain joins TRBV7-2 to TRBJ2-7; no clear D. In germline, CDR1 is SGHTA, CDR2 FQGNSA. The V end lost 4 bases, the J end lost 2 bases, and 9 bases lay between the germline ends. This CDR3 spans 13 amino acids. CDR3: CASSSADPYEQYF. In nucleotides, the CDR3 is TGTGCCAGCAGCTCGGCCGATCCCTACGAGCAGTACTTC.

The chain couples TRBV7-7 to TRBJ1-1, with no clear D. The CDR3 has 11 amino acids. The ends were cut back, 5 bases at V and 11 bases at J, with 12 bases in the middle. The germline V gene has CDR1 SSHAT and CDR2 FNYEAQ (reference sequence). CDR3 bases: TGTGCCAGCAGCCGCCGTTTAGGGGCTTTCTTT. Translated, it gives CASSRRLGAFF. Supplemented by reference TRBV7-7 and TRBJ1-1, the full variable domain reads GAGVSQSPRYKVTKRGQDVTLRCDPISSHATLYWYQQALGQGPEFLTYFNYEAQPDKSGLPSDRFSAERPEGSISTLTIQRTEQRDSAMYRCASSRRLGAFFGQGTRLTVV.

The chain links TRBV2 to TRBJ1-2, with D uncertain. The V end lost 1 base, the J end lost 4 bases, and 10 bases lay between the germline ends. Germline lookup yields CDR1 SNHLY and CDR2 FYNNEI. This CDR3 is 14 amino acids long. CDR3 nucleotide sequence: TGTGCCAGCAGTGAAGTCGGCCCCTCCTATGGCTACACCTTC. This codes for CASSEVGPSYGYTF.

This clone appeared once. CDR3 residues: CASSASWGGHSPLHF. The DNA of the CDR3 is TGTGCCAGCAGCGCCTCCTGGGGGGGACATTCACCCCTCCACTTT. The rearrangement uses TRBV5-6 and TRBJ1-6; tentatively, D is TRBD1 (5 bases). V was clipped by 4 bases and J by 8 bases, with 16 bases between them. CDR1 and CDR2 from the germline V gene are SGHDT and YYEEEE. CDR3 size: 15 residues.

The chain employs TRBV5-1 and TRBJ2-1; 7 bases are shared with TRBD2. The CDR3 spans 16 residues. Germline assignment: CDR1 SGHRS and CDR2 YFSETQ. Trimming took 0 bases from V and 4 from J; bases not matched to a gene: 7. The CDR3 reads CASSLGLATGYNEQFF. CDR3 sequence (DNA): TGCGCCAGCAGCTTGGGACTAGCTACGGGATACAATGAGCAGTTCTTC.

The J gene is TRBJ2-7, the V gene TRBV7-9; D possibly corresponds to TRBD1 (9 bases). In germline, CDR1 is SEHNR, CDR2 FQNEAQ (reference sequence). There are 17 residues in the CDR3. Between the trimmed V and J ends, which lost 4 bases and 2 bases, there was a span of 21 bases. CDR3 nucleotide sequence: TGTGCCAGCAGCTCTTCCGGGAGGGACAGGGATACCTACGAGCAGTACTTC. Amino acids: CASSSSGRDRDTYEQYF.

The chain recombines TRBV29-1 with TRBJ2-1; TRBD2 matches at 16 bases. CDR3 length: 17 amino acids. Germline trimming cut 3 bases from V and 5 bases from J; bases unmatched to any gene: 7. CDR1 SQVTM and CDR2 ANQGSEA come from the germline V gene. The CDR3 nucleotides read TGCAGCGTTGATTGGGGACTAGCGGGGGGGCCCCACAATGAGCAGTTCTTC. Encoded protein: CSVDWGLAGGPHNEQFF.

The rearrangement uses TRBV6-6 and TRBJ1-5; no definite D call. CDR1 and CDR2 from the germline V gene are MNHNY and SVGAGI (reference sequence). The CDR3 length is 16 residues. V dropped 5 bases and J dropped 0 bases, with 14 bases sitting between them. CDR3 nucleotides: TGTGCCAGCAGTCTTCCGAGTACGGTTAGCAATCAGCCCCAGCATTTT. This codes for CASSLPSTVSNQPQHF.

V usage is TRBV11-2 and J usage is TRBJ2-3; 7 bases are shared with TRBD2. The CDR3 runs 15 residues. The V segment lost 2 bases and the J segment 1 base; nucleotides outside the gene matches: 3. The germline CDR1 and CDR2 sequences are SGHAT and FQNNGV. The CDR3 DNA reads as TGTGCCAGCAGCTTAAAGCGGGGCCGCACAGATACGCAGTATTTT. Translating gives CASSLKRGRTDTQYF.

The gene calls are TRBV30 and TRBJ1-1; the D is unclear. V shed 5 bases and J shed 1 base, with 17 bases lying between them. CDR1 GTSNPN and CDR2 SVGIG come from the germline V gene (reference sequence). The CDR3 spans 15 residues. The CDR3 sequence is CAWGDTDPGNTEAFF. The CDR3 region has the DNA TGTGCCTGGGGAGACACCGACCCGGGGAACACTGAAGCTTTCTTT.

This CDR3 reads CAISVGQLGSGNTIYF. CDR3 coding DNA: TGTGCCATCAGCGTTGGACAGTTGGGTTCTGGAAACACCATATATTTT. This chain links TRBV10-3 with TRBJ1-3; tentative D call: TRBD1 (6 bases). The CDR3 is made up of 16 amino acids. Deletions cut 6 bases from V and 1 base from J, with 16 bases between. Germline values: CDR1 ENHRY, CDR2 SYGVKD.

This clone was picked up one time. The chain has TRBV15 and TRBJ2-1; D is unresolved. The CDR3 has 13 residues. V lost 7 bases to trimming and J lost 9 bases, with 16 bases between them. CDR1 and CDR2 from the germline V gene are LNHNV and YYDKDF (reference sequence). The CDR3 region is CATIDTKVSEQFF. For the CDR3, the DNA is TGTGCCACCATAGACACGAAGGTTTCTGAGCAGTTCTTC.

The V call is TRBV7-8, the J call TRBJ2-7, with 7 bases matching TRBD2. This CDR3 comprises 17 residues. The germline V gene has CDR1 SGHVS and CDR2 FQNEAQ. The junction had 13 bases not matched to a gene; V was cut back by 3 bases and J by 2 bases. In nucleotides, the CDR3 is TGTGCCAGCAGCTTGGCGGATAAAGCTAGCGGCACCTACGAGCAGTACTTC. Translating gives CASSLADKASGTYEQYF.

The chain uses TRBV10-2 and TRBJ2-3; D is perhaps TRBD2 (5 bases). CDR1 and CDR2 (germline): WSHSY, SAAADI. Trimming left V 7 bases short and J 1 base short, with 18 bases between. CDR3 size: 16 residues. In DNA form, the CDR3 reads TGCGCCAGCAACCCCGTTAGGGAGAATCGCACAGATACGCAGTATTTT. Translation gives CASNPVRENRTDTQYF.

The chain has TRBV10-3 and TRBJ1-3; D is unresolved. This CDR3 contains 14 residues. Germline lookup yields CDR1 ENHRY and CDR2 SYGVKD. The V end lost 8 bases, the J end lost 4 bases, and 15 bases lay between the germline ends. CDR3 sequence: CAIGITGSGNTIYF. As DNA, the CDR3 is TGTGCCATCGGGATCACGGGTTCAGGAAACACCATATATTTT.

This chain links TRBV6-1 with TRBJ1-2; no firm D call. Between the trimmed V and J ends, which lost 6 bases and 3 bases, there was a span of 11 bases. The CDR3 runs to 13 residues. CDR1 MNHNS and CDR2 SASEGT come from the germline V gene. The DNA for the CDR3 is TGTGCCAGCAGGGTACTGAAAGACTATGGCTACACCTTC. This encodes CASRVLKDYGYTF.

This clone was observed a single time. The V gene is TRBV7-3, the J gene TRBJ2-1, with 8 bases identical to TRBD1. CDR3 size: 15 residues. Germline V CDR1 and CDR2: SGHTA, FQGTGA. With 0 bases clipped from V and 5 bases from J, the junction kept 3 bases outside the gene matches. CDR3 sequence reads: CASSLTGTGHNEQFF. The DNA for the CDR3 is TGTGCCAGCAGCTTAACCGGGACAGGACACAATGAGCAGTTCTTC.

The chain uses TRBV27 and TRBJ2-7; perhaps TRBD2 as D (6 bases). Looked up from germline, CDR1 is MNHEY and CDR2 is SMNVEV (reference sequence). Trimming took 4 bases from V and 1 from J, leaving 14 bases between them. This CDR3 is 15 amino acids long. This CDR3 is CASSSHGTSSYEQYF. As DNA, the CDR3 is TGTGCCAGCAGTTCCCACGGGACTTCTTCCTACGAGCAGTACTTC.

The genes are TRBV14 and TRBJ2-7; D ambiguous. V was shortened by 0 bases and J by 6 bases, with 6 bases between the two germline ends. Germline values: CDR1 SGHDN, CDR2 FVKESK. The CDR3 has 12 amino acids. CDR3 region: CASSQDHGEQYF. The CDR3 bases are TGTGCCAGCAGCCAAGATCACGGCGAGCAGTACTTC.

The rearrangement joins TRBV7-3 to TRBJ2-5; D not resolved. The CDR3 is 12 residues long. Germline loops: CDR1 SGHTA, CDR2 FQGTGA. V was cut by 2 bases and J by 3 bases, with 4 bases left in between. Here the CDR3 reads CASSLCKETQYF. The CDR3 DNA reads as TGTGCCAGCAGCTTATGTAAAGAGACCCAGTACTTC.

The genes are TRBV28 and TRBJ2-1, with D perhaps given as TRBD1 or TRBD2 (5 bases each). Germline lookup yields CDR1 MDHEN and CDR2 SYDVKM. Trimming removed 6 bases at V and 5 bases at J, with 17 bases between. This CDR3 region has 15 residues. As DNA, the CDR3 is TGTGCCAGCAGGAGGGCCGGGACGCATAACAATGAGCAGTTCTTC. Protein product: CASRRAGTHNNEQFF.

V is TRBV5-1 and J is TRBJ2-5, with TRBD1 matching over 8 bases. The trim removed 0 bases at V and 7 bases at J, leaving 2 bases unmatched. The CDR3 loop spans 13 amino acids. CDR1 and CDR2 (germline): SGHRS, YFSETQ. Here the CDR3 reads CASSLVQGGTQYF. The CDR3 region has the DNA TGCGCCAGCAGCTTGGTACAGGGGGGGACCCAGTACTTC.

The chain carries TRBV5-1 and TRBJ2-7; possibly TRBD1 for D (6 bases). Trimming removed 0 bases from V and 4 bases from J, with 11 bases in between. Germline values: CDR1 SGHRS, CDR2 YFSETQ. This CDR3 contains 14 residues. CDR3 region: CASSLDRAEYEQYF. For the CDR3, the DNA is TGCGCCAGCAGCTTGGACAGGGCGGAGTACGAGCAGTACTTC.

The chain couples TRBV18 to TRBJ2-3, with TRBD2 matching 12 bases. Germline CDR1 and CDR2: KGHSH and LQKENI. With V trimmed by 3 bases and J by 2 bases, 3 bases remained unmatched. The CDR3 covers 16 residues. For the CDR3, the DNA is TGTGCCAGCTCACCCCTAGCGGGGGGGGACACAGATACGCAGTATTTT. It yields the protein CASSPLAGGDTDTQYF. Based on the CDR3 plus reference TRBV18 and TRBJ2-3, the full variable domain is NAGVMQNPRHLVRRRGQEARLRCSPMKGHSHVYWYRQLPEEGLKFMVYLQKENIIDESGMPKERFSAEFPKEGPSILRIQQVVRGDSAAYFCASSPLAGGDTDTQYFGPGTRLTVL.